Included here is one TCR beta chain sequence, with context. Its antigen is undetermined. J gave up 5 bases and V 4 bases, and 10 bases lay outside the gene matches. CDR1 is SGHRS, CDR2 YFSETQ, per germline. This CDR3 spans 15 amino acids. 13 Jbeta primers and 60 Vbeta primers were used for the PCR. Only in-frame clones appear in the TCRdb table, and some are missing; sequencing was by immunoSEQ multiplex PCR. Here the sample spans about 76,000 clones, under 80% being singletons. These data originate in a study of cytomegalovirus exposure and HLA in healthy donors. Whole-study findings and limits: Later analysis identified several of the most significant clusters that appeared linked to common viral pathogens. With DRB1 most and HLA-C fewest, TCR association rates differed between HLA loci in a later analysis.

The rearrangement uses TRBV5-1 and TRBJ2-3; the match to TRBD1 covers 7 bases. This clonotype originated in a man between 60 and 75 years old in good health and CMV-seropositive. Material for sequencing was PBMCs. CDR3 sequence (DNA): TGCGCCAGCAGCCCCACAACAGGGGCGGGAGATACGCAGTATTTT. Amino acid sequence: CASSPTTGAGDTQYF.